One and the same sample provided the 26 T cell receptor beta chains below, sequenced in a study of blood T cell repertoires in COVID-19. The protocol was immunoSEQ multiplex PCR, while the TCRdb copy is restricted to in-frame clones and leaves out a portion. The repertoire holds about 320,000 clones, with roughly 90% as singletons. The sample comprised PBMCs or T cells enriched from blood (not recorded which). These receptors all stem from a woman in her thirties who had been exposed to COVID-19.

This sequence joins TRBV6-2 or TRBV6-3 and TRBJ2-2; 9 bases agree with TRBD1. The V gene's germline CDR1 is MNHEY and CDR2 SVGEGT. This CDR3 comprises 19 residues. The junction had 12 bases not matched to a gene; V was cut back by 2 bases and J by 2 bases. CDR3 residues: CASSYPNGTGRYNTGELFF. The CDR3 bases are TGTGCCAGCAGTTACCCAAACGGGACAGGGCGCTATAACACCGGGGAGCTGTTTTTT.

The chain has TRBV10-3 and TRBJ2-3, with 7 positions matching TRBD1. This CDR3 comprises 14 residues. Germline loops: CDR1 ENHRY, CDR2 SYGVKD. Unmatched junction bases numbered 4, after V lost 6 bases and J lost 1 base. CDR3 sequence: CAIRRGTGTDTQYF. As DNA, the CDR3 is TGTGCCATCAGGAGAGGGACAGGCACAGATACGCAGTATTTT.

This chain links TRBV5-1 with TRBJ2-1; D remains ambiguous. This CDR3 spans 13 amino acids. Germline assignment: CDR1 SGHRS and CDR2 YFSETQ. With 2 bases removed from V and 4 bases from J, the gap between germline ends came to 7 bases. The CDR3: CASSFLEYNEQFF. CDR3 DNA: TGCGCCAGCAGCTTTCTAGAGTACAATGAGCAGTTCTTC. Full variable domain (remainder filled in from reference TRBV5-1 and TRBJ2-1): KAGVTQTPRYLIKTRGQQVTLSCSPISGHRSVSWYQQTPGQGLQFLFEYFSETQRNKGNFPGRFSGRQFSNSRSEMNVSTLELGDSALYLCASSFLEYNEQFFGPGTRLTVL.

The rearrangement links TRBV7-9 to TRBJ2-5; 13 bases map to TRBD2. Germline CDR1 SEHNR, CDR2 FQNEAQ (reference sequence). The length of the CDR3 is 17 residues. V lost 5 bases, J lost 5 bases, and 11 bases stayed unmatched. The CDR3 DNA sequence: TGTGCCAGCAGCGAGAGAACTAGCGGGGGGGCCTGGGAGACCCAGTACTTC. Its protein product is CASSERTSGGAWETQYF.

The CDR3 sequence: CASSSTGQETQYF. The CDR3 DNA is TGTGCCAGCAGTTCGACAGGACAAGAGACCCAGTACTTC. The gene calls are TRBV6-2 or TRBV6-3 and TRBJ2-5; D perhaps matches TRBD1 (6 bases). The CDR3 consists of 13 residues. Germline V CDR1 and CDR2: MNHEY, SVGEGT. Trimming left V 4 bases short and J 2 bases short, with 8 bases between.

CDR3 in amino acids: CSVPHQGVNTEAFF. CDR3 nucleotides: TGCAGCGTCCCTCACCAGGGGGTGAACACTGAAGCTTTCTTT. The chain combines TRBV29-1 with TRBJ1-1; 7 nucleotides line up with TRBD1. The V segment lost 6 bases and the J segment 0 bases; nucleotides outside the gene matches: 7. Germline values: CDR1 SQVTM, CDR2 ANQGSEA. This CDR3 region has 14 residues.

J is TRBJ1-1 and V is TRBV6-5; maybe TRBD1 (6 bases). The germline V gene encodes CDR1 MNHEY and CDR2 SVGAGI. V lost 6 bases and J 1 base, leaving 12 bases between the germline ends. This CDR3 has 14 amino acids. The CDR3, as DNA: TGTGCCAGCAGGCGTGAAGGGGGGAACACTGAAGCTTTCTTT. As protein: CASRREGGNTEAFF.

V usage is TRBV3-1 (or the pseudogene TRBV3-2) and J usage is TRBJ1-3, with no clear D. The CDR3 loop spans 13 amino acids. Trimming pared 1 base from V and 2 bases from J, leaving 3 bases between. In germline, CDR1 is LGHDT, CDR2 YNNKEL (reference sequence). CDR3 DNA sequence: TGTGCCAGCAGCCAAGGAGCTGGAAACACCATATATTTT. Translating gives CASSQGAGNTIYF.

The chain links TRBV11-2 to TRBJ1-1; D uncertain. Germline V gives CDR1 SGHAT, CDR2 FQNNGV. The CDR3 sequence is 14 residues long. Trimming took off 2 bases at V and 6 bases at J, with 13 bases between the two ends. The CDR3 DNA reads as TGTGCCAGCAGCTTATCCCCCGTTCAGGCTGAAGCTTTCTTT. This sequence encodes CASSLSPVQAEAFF.

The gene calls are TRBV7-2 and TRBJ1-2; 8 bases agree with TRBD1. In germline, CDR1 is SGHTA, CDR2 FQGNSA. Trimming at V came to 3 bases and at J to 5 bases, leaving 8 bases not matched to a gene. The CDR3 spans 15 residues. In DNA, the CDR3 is TGTGCCAGCAGCTTTGGGACAGGCCTTCGGTATGGCTACACCTTC. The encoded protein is CASSFGTGLRYGYTF.

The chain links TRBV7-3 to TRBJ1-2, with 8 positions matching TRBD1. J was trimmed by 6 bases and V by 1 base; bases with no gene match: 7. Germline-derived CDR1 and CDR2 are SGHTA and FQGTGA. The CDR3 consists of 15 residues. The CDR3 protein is CASSLMAGGSDGYTF. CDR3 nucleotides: TGTGCCAGCAGCTTAATGGCAGGGGGCTCAGATGGCTACACCTTC.

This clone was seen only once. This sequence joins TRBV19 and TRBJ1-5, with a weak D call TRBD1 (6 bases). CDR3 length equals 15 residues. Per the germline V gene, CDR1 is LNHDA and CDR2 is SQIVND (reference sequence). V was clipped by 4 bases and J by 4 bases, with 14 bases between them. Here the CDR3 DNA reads TGTGCCAGTAGTAACAGGGCTGCGGGTAATCAGCCCCAGCATTTT. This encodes CASSNRAAGNQPQHF.

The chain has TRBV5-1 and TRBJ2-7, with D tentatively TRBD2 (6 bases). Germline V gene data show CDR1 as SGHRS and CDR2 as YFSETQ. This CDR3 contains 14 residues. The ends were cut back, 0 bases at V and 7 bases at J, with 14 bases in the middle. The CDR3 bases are TGCGCCAGCAGCTTGGCTGCCCAGGAGGGGGAGCAGTACTTC. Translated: CASSLAAQEGEQYF.

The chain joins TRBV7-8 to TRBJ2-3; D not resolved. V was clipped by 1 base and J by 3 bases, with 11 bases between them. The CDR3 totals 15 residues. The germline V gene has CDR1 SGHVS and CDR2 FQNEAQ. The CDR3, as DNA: TGTGCCAGCAGCTTAGAGCCTGGAGAAACAGATACGCAGTATTTT. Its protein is CASSLEPGETDTQYF.

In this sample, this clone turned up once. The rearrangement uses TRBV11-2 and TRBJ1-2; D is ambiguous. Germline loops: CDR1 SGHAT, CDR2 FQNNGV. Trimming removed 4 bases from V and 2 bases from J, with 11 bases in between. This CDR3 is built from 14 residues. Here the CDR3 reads CASSSLAQNYGYTF. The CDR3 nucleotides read TGTGCCAGCAGCTCCCTGGCCCAAAACTATGGCTACACCTTC.

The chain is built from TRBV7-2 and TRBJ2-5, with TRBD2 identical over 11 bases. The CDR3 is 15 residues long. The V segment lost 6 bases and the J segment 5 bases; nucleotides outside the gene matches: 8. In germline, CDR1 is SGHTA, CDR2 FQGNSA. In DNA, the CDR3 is TGTGCCAGCAGGGCGAGACTAGCGGGGAGGGAGACCCAGTACTTC. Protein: CASRARLAGRETQYF.

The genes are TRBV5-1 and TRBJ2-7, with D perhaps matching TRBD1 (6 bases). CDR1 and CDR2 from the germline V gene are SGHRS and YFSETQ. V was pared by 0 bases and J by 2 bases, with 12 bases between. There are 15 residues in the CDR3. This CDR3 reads CASSLVPRDTYEQYF. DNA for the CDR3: TGCGCCAGCAGCTTGGTTCCCAGGGACACCTACGAGCAGTACTTC. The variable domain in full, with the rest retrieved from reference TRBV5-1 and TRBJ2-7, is KAGVTQTPRYLIKTRGQQVTLSCSPISGHRSVSWYQQTPGQGLQFLFEYFSETQRNKGNFPGRFSGRQFSNSRSEMNVSTLELGDSALYLCASSLVPRDTYEQYFGPGTRLTVT.

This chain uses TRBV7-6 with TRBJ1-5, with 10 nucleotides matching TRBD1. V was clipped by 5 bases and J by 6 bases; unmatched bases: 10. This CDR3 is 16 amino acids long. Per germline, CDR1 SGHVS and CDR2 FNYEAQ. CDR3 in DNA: TGTGCCAGCAGCGAATTGGCAGGACAGGGGGGTCAGCCCCAGCATTTT. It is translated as CASSELAGQGGQPQHF.

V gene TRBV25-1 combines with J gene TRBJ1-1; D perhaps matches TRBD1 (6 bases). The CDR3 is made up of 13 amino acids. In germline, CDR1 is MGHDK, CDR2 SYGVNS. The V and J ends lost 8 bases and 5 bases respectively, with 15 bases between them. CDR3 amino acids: CASHGRGATEAFF. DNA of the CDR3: TGTGCCAGCCATGGGAGGGGGGCTACTGAAGCTTTCTTT.

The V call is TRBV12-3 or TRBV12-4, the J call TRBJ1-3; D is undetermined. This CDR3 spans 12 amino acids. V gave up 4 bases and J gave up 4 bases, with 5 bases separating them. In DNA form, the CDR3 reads TGTGCCAGCAGTTATGAGGGAAACACCATATATTTT. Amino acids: CASSYEGNTIYF.

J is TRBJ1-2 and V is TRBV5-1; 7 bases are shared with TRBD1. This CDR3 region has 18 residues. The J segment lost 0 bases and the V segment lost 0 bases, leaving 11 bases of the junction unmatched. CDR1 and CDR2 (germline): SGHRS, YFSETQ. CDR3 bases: TGCGCCAGCAGCTTGGTAGCCTCCCGGACAGGCCCTAACTATGGCTACACCTTC. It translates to CASSLVASRTGPNYGYTF. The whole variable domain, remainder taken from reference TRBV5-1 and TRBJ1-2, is KAGVTQTPRYLIKTRGQQVTLSCSPISGHRSVSWYQQTPGQGLQFLFEYFSETQRNKGNFPGRFSGRQFSNSRSEMNVSTLELGDSALYLCASSLVASRTGPNYGYTFGSGTRLTVV.

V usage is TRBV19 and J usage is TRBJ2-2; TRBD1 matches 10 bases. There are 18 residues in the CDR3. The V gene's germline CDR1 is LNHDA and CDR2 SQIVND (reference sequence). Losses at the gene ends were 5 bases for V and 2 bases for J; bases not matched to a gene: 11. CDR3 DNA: TGTGCCAGTAGTCCCTGGGGACAGGGGACACAAAACACCGGGGAGCTGTTTTTT. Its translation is CASSPWGQGTQNTGELFF.

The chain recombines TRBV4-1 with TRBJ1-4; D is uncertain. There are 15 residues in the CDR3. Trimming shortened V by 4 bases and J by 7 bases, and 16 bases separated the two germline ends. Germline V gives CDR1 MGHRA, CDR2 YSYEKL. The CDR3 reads CASSRLPRQTEKLFF. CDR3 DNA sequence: TGCGCCAGCAGCCGCCTACCGAGACAAACTGAAAAACTGTTTTTT.

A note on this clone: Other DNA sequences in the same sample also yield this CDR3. In DNA, the CDR3 is TGTGCCAGTCGACAGGGGAATCAGCCCCAGCATTTT. Encoded protein: CASRQGNQPQHF. The chain uses TRBV19 and TRBJ1-5, with 8 positions matching TRBD1. V lost 8 bases, J lost 4 bases, and 1 base stayed unmatched. Per the germline V gene, CDR1 is LNHDA and CDR2 is SQIVND (reference sequence). The length of the CDR3 is 12 residues.

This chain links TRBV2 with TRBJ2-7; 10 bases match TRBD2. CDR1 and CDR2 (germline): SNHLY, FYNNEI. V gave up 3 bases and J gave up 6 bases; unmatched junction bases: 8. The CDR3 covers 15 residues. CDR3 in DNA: TGTGCCAGCAGTGACTCCACTAGCGGGGTAGGCGAGCAGTACTTC. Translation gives CASSDSTSGVGEQYF.

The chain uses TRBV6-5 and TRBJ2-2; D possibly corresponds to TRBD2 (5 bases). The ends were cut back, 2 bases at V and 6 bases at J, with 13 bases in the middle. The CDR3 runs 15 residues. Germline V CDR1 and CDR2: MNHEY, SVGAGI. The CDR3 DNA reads TGTGCCAGCAGTTACAATTTGGGAGCGGCCGGGGAGCTGTTTTTT. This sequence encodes CASSYNLGAAGELFF.